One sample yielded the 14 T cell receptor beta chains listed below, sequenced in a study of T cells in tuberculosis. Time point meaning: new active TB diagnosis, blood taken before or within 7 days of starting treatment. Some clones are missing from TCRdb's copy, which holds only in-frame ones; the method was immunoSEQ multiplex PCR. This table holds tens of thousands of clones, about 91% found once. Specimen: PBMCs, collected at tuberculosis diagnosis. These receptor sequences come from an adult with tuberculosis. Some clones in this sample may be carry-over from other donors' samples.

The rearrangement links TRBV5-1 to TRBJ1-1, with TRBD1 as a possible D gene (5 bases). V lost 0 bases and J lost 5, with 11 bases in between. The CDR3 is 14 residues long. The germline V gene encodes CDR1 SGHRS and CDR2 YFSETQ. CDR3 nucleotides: TGCGCCAGCAGCTTGGATCAGGGTGGGACTGAAGCTTTCTTT. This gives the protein CASSLDQGGTEAFF.

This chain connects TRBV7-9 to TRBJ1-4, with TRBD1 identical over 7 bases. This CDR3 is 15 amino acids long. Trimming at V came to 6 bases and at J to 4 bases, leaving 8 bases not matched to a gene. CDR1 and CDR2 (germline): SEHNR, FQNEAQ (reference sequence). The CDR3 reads CASRPDRDHNEKLFF. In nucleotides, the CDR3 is TGTGCCAGCAGGCCAGACAGGGACCATAATGAAAAACTGTTTTTT.

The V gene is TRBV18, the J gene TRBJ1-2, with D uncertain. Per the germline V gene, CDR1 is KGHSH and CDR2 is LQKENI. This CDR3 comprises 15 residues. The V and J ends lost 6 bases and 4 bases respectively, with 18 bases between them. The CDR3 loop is CASSLGEGGFYGYTF. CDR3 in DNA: TGTGCCAGCTCCTTGGGAGAGGGAGGATTCTATGGCTACACCTTC.

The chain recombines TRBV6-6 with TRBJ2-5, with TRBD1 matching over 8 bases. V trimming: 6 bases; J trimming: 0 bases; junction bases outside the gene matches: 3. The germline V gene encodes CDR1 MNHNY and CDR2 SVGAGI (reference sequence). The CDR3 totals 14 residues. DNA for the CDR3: TGTGCCAGCAGCTTGACAGGGGACCAAGAGACCCAGTACTTC. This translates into CASSLTGDQETQYF.

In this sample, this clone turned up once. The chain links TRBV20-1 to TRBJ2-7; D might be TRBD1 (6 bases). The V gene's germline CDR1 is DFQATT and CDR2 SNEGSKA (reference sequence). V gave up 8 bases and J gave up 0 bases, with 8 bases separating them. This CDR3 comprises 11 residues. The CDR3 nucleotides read TGCAGTTACAGGGACTCCTACGAGCAGTACTTC. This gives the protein CSYRDSYEQYF.

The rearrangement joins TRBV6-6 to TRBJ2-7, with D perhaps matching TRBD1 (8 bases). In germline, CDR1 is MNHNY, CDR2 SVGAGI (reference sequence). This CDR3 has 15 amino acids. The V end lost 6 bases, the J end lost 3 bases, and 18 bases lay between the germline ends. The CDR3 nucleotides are TGTGCCAGCAGCCTTCGGACAGGGAGGGACTACGAGCAGTACTTC. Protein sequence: CASSLRTGRDYEQYF.

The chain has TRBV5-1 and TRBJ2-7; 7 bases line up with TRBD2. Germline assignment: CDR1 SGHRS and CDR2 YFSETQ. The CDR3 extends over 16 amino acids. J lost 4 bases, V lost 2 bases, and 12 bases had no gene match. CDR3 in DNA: TGCGCCAGCAGCTTTGGGGGGGTACAGGCTCAGTACGAGCAGTACTTC. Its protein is CASSFGGVQAQYEQYF. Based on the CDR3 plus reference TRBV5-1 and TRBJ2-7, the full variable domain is KAGVTQTPRYLIKTRGQQVTLSCSPISGHRSVSWYQQTPGQGLQFLFEYFSETQRNKGNFPGRFSGRQFSNSRSEMNVSTLELGDSALYLCASSFGGVQAQYEQYFGPGTRLTVT.

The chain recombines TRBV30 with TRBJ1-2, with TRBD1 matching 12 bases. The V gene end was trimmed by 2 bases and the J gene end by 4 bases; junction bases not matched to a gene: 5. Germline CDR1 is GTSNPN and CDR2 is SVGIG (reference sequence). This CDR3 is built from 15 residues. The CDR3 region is CAWSPGTGGAYGYTF. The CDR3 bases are TGTGCCTGGAGTCCCGGGACAGGGGGCGCCTATGGCTACACCTTC.

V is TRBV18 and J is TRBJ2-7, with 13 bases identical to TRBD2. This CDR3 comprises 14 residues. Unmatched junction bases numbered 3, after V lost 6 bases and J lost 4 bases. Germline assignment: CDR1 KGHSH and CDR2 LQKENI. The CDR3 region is CASSPGLAGYEQYF. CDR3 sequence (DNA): TGTGCCAGCTCCCCGGGACTAGCGGGGTACGAGCAGTACTTC.

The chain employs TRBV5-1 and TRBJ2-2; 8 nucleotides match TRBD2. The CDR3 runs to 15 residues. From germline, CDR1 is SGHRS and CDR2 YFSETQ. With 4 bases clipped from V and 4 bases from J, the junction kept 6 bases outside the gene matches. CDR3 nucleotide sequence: TGCGCCAGCAGCGGGCTAGCGGGCTTCACCGGGGAGCTGTTTTTT. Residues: CASSGLAGFTGELFF. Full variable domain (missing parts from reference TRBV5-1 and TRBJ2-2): KAGVTQTPRYLIKTRGQQVTLSCSPISGHRSVSWYQQTPGQGLQFLFEYFSETQRNKGNFPGRFSGRQFSNSRSEMNVSTLELGDSALYLCASSGLAGFTGELFFGEGSRLTVL.

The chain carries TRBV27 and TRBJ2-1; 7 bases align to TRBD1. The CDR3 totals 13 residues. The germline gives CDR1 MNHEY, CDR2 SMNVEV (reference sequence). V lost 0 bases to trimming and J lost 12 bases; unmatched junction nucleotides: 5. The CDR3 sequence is CASSLSGWTGQFF. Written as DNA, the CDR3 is TGTGCCAGCAGTTTATCGGGGTGGACAGGGCAGTTCTTC.

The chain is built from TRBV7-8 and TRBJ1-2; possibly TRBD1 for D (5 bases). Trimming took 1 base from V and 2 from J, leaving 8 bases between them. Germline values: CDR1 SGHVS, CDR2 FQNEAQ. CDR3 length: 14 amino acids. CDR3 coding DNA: TGTGCCAGCAGCTTAGGACAGACGAACTATGGCTACACCTTC. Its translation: CASSLGQTNYGYTF.

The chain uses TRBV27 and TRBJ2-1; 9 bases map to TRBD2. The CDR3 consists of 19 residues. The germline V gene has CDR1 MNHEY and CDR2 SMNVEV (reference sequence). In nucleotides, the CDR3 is TGTCCCACCATAACTTATTACTTGTGGGGCGGGGGGGCAAGGGATGAGCAGTTCTTC. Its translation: CPTITYYLWGGGARDEQFF.

CDR3 in amino acids: CASSSGGYNEQFF. For the CDR3, the DNA is TGTGCCAGCAGCTCCGGGGGCTACAATGAGCAGTTCTTC. The rearrangement joins TRBV7-7 to TRBJ2-1; possible D gene TRBD2, 6 bases. Germline lookup yields CDR1 SSHAT and CDR2 FNYEAQ (reference sequence). Trimming cost V 4 bases and J 3 bases, with 7 bases left between them. CDR3 length: 13 amino acids.